One and the same sample provided the 16 T cell receptor beta chains below, sequenced in a study of blood T cell repertoires in COVID-19. The protocol was immunoSEQ multiplex PCR, while the TCRdb copy is restricted to in-frame clones and leaves out a portion. The sample has about 250,000 clones; over 75% are singletons. Sequenced material: PBMCs or T cells enriched from blood (not recorded which). These receptor sequences come from a woman between 40 and 50 years old who had been exposed to COVID-19.

The V call is TRBV15, the J call TRBJ1-1; D is unresolved. CDR1 and CDR2 (germline): LNHNV, YYDKDF (reference sequence). Trimming took 0 bases from V and 0 from J, leaving 11 bases between them. CDR3 length equals 16 residues. CDR3 nucleotide sequence: TGTGCCACCAGCAGAGAGGGCAGTCCAATGAACACTGAAGCTTTCTTT. This sequence encodes CATSREGSPMNTEAFF.

The chain carries TRBV9 and TRBJ2-1; TRBD2 aligns across 16 bases. There are 16 residues in the CDR3. The trim removed 6 bases at V and 12 bases at J, leaving 12 bases unmatched. Per the germline V gene, CDR1 is SGDLS and CDR2 is YYNGEE. The DNA for the CDR3 is TGTGCCAGCACCCCAGTCGGGACTAGCGGGAGGGCGGGGCAGTTCTTC. Protein sequence: CASTPVGTSGRAGQFF.

The chain couples TRBV12-5 to TRBJ2-1, with a weak D call TRBD2 (6 bases). With 0 bases removed from V and 10 bases from J, the gap between germline ends came to 7 bases. Germline CDR1 is LGHNT and CDR2 is FRNRAP. The CDR3 sequence is 12 residues long. The CDR3, as DNA: TGTGCTAGTGGTTTGGTTAGCGGAGAGCAGTTCTTC. It encodes CASGLVSGEQFF.

This chain links TRBV7-3 with TRBJ2-7, with D perhaps matching TRBD1 (6 bases). Trimming pared 4 bases from V and 0 bases from J, leaving 10 bases between. Germline assignment: CDR1 SGHTA and CDR2 FQGTGA. The length of the CDR3 is 14 residues. The CDR3 DNA sequence: TGTGCCAGCAGCTACTCGACAGGCTCCTACGAGCAGTACTTC. Protein sequence: CASSYSTGSYEQYF.

The chain joins TRBV3-1 (or the pseudogene TRBV3-2) to TRBJ1-1; a possible D gene is TRBD1 (5 bases). Trimming stripped 5 bases from V and 10 bases from J, with 11 bases between. The germline V gene encodes CDR1 LGHDT and CDR2 YNNKEL (reference sequence). There are 11 residues in the CDR3. DNA of the CDR3: TGTGCCAGCAGCGGTGGGGGGGGAGCTTTCTTT. Its translation: CASSGGGGAFF.

V and J are TRBV9 and TRBJ2-2, with TRBD2 identical over 10 bases. The V gene's germline CDR1 is SGDLS and CDR2 YYNGEE. J lost 5 bases, V lost 7 bases, and 11 bases had no gene match. There are 16 residues in the CDR3. CDR3 bases: TGTGCCAGCGGACCGAGCGGGGGGGCGGAAACCGGGGAGCTGTTTTTT. Amino acid sequence: CASGPSGGAETGELFF.

V gene TRBV15 combines with J gene TRBJ2-7; D is perhaps TRBD1 (5 bases). The ends were cut back, 1 base at V and 5 bases at J, with 15 bases in the middle. Germline CDR1 and CDR2: LNHNV and YYDKDF (reference sequence). This CDR3 region has 15 residues. Here the CDR3 reads CATSRGSQGKNEQYF. The DNA for the CDR3 is TGTGCCACCAGCAGAGGTAGCCAGGGAAAAAACGAGCAGTACTTC.

This rearrangement joins TRBV7-2 to TRBJ1-2; TRBD1 matches at 11 bases. This CDR3 is 16 amino acids long. The V gene's germline CDR1 is SGHTA and CDR2 FQGNSA. V lost 5 bases to trimming and J lost 7 bases; unmatched junction nucleotides: 12. The chain's CDR3 is CASSGRSGTGGSGYTF. CDR3 nucleotide sequence: TGTGCCAGCAGCGGACGCTCCGGGACAGGGGGATCTGGCTACACCTTC.

The chain has TRBV10-3 and TRBJ2-7, with D tentatively TRBD1 (5 bases). V was trimmed by 3 bases and J by 2 bases, leaving 8 bases between them. Germline V gene sequence: CDR1 ENHRY, CDR2 SYGVKD. This CDR3 has 13 amino acids. The CDR3 nucleotides read TGTGCCATCAGTGACAGGGCCCCCTACGAGCAGTACTTC. Amino acids: CAISDRAPYEQYF.

J is TRBJ1-2 and V is TRBV27; maybe TRBD1 (6 bases). This CDR3 region has 16 residues. CDR1 MNHEY and CDR2 SMNVEV come from the germline V gene (reference sequence). V lost 5 bases, J lost 4 bases, and 20 bases lay in between. CDR3 DNA: TGTGCCAGCAGTCGGGAGGGGGGGCAGTTTGGCTATGGCTACACCTTC. It yields the protein CASSREGGQFGYGYTF.

Details on this clone: One end of the junction is discordant with germline, which a read error may explain. The gene calls are TRBV5-1 and TRBJ2-3, with D unclear. This CDR3 has 16 amino acids. Germline-derived CDR1 and CDR2 are SGHRS and YFSETQ. CDR3 sequence (DNA): TGTGCCAGCAGCTCTGCCCTTTTTACTAGCACAGATACGCAGTATTTT. This encodes CASSSALFTSTDTQYF.

This sequence joins TRBV19 and TRBJ1-1, with 7 bases aligning to TRBD1. CDR1 is LNHDA and CDR2 is SQIVND in the germline V gene (reference sequence). The CDR3 extends over 14 amino acids. V gave up 9 bases and J gave up 4 bases; unmatched junction bases: 11. As DNA, the CDR3 is TGTGCCAGCCACCCCACAGGGGCCTCCACTGAAGCTTTCTTT. Translation gives CASHPTGASTEAFF.

This clone came up a few times. The chain employs TRBV7-2 and TRBJ2-2; TRBD2 is a possible D gene (6 bases). The germline CDR1 and CDR2 sequences are SGHTA and FQGNSA. Deletions cut 1 base from V and 6 bases from J, with 12 bases between. The CDR3 runs 15 residues. The CDR3 nucleotides are TGTGCCAGCAGCTTAGTGGGCGGGATCCCCGGGGAGCTGTTTTTT. Residues: CASSLVGGIPGELFF.

This rearrangement joins TRBV5-1 to TRBJ1-1; D is unresolved. Deletions cut 4 bases from V and 0 bases from J, with 13 bases between. CDR1 SGHRS and CDR2 YFSETQ come from the germline V gene. The CDR3 is made up of 15 amino acids. DNA of the CDR3: TGCGCCAGCAGCCCTATCTCACAGTTGAACACTGAAGCTTTCTTT. It translates to CASSPISQLNTEAFF.

The chain couples TRBV7-3 to TRBJ1-3; D perhaps matches TRBD1 (5 bases). CDR1 is SGHTA and CDR2 is FQGTGA in the germline V gene. The CDR3 covers 15 residues. The V gene lost 5 bases and the J gene lost 0 bases, with 11 bases spanning the gap. DNA of the CDR3: TGTGCCAGCAGCCCATCAGGGTCCTCTGGAAACACCATATATTTT. It encodes CASSPSGSSGNTIYF.

V usage is TRBV7-2 and J usage is TRBJ1-6; 8 bases are a match to TRBD1. Unmatched junction bases numbered 15, after V lost 6 bases and J lost 8 bases. The V gene's germline CDR1 is SGHTA and CDR2 FQGNSA. The CDR3 loop spans 17 amino acids. The CDR3 protein is CASRLRGRGRPHSPLHF. Here the CDR3 DNA reads TGTGCCAGCAGGCTCCGGGGCAGGGGGCGCCCCCATTCACCCCTCCACTTT.